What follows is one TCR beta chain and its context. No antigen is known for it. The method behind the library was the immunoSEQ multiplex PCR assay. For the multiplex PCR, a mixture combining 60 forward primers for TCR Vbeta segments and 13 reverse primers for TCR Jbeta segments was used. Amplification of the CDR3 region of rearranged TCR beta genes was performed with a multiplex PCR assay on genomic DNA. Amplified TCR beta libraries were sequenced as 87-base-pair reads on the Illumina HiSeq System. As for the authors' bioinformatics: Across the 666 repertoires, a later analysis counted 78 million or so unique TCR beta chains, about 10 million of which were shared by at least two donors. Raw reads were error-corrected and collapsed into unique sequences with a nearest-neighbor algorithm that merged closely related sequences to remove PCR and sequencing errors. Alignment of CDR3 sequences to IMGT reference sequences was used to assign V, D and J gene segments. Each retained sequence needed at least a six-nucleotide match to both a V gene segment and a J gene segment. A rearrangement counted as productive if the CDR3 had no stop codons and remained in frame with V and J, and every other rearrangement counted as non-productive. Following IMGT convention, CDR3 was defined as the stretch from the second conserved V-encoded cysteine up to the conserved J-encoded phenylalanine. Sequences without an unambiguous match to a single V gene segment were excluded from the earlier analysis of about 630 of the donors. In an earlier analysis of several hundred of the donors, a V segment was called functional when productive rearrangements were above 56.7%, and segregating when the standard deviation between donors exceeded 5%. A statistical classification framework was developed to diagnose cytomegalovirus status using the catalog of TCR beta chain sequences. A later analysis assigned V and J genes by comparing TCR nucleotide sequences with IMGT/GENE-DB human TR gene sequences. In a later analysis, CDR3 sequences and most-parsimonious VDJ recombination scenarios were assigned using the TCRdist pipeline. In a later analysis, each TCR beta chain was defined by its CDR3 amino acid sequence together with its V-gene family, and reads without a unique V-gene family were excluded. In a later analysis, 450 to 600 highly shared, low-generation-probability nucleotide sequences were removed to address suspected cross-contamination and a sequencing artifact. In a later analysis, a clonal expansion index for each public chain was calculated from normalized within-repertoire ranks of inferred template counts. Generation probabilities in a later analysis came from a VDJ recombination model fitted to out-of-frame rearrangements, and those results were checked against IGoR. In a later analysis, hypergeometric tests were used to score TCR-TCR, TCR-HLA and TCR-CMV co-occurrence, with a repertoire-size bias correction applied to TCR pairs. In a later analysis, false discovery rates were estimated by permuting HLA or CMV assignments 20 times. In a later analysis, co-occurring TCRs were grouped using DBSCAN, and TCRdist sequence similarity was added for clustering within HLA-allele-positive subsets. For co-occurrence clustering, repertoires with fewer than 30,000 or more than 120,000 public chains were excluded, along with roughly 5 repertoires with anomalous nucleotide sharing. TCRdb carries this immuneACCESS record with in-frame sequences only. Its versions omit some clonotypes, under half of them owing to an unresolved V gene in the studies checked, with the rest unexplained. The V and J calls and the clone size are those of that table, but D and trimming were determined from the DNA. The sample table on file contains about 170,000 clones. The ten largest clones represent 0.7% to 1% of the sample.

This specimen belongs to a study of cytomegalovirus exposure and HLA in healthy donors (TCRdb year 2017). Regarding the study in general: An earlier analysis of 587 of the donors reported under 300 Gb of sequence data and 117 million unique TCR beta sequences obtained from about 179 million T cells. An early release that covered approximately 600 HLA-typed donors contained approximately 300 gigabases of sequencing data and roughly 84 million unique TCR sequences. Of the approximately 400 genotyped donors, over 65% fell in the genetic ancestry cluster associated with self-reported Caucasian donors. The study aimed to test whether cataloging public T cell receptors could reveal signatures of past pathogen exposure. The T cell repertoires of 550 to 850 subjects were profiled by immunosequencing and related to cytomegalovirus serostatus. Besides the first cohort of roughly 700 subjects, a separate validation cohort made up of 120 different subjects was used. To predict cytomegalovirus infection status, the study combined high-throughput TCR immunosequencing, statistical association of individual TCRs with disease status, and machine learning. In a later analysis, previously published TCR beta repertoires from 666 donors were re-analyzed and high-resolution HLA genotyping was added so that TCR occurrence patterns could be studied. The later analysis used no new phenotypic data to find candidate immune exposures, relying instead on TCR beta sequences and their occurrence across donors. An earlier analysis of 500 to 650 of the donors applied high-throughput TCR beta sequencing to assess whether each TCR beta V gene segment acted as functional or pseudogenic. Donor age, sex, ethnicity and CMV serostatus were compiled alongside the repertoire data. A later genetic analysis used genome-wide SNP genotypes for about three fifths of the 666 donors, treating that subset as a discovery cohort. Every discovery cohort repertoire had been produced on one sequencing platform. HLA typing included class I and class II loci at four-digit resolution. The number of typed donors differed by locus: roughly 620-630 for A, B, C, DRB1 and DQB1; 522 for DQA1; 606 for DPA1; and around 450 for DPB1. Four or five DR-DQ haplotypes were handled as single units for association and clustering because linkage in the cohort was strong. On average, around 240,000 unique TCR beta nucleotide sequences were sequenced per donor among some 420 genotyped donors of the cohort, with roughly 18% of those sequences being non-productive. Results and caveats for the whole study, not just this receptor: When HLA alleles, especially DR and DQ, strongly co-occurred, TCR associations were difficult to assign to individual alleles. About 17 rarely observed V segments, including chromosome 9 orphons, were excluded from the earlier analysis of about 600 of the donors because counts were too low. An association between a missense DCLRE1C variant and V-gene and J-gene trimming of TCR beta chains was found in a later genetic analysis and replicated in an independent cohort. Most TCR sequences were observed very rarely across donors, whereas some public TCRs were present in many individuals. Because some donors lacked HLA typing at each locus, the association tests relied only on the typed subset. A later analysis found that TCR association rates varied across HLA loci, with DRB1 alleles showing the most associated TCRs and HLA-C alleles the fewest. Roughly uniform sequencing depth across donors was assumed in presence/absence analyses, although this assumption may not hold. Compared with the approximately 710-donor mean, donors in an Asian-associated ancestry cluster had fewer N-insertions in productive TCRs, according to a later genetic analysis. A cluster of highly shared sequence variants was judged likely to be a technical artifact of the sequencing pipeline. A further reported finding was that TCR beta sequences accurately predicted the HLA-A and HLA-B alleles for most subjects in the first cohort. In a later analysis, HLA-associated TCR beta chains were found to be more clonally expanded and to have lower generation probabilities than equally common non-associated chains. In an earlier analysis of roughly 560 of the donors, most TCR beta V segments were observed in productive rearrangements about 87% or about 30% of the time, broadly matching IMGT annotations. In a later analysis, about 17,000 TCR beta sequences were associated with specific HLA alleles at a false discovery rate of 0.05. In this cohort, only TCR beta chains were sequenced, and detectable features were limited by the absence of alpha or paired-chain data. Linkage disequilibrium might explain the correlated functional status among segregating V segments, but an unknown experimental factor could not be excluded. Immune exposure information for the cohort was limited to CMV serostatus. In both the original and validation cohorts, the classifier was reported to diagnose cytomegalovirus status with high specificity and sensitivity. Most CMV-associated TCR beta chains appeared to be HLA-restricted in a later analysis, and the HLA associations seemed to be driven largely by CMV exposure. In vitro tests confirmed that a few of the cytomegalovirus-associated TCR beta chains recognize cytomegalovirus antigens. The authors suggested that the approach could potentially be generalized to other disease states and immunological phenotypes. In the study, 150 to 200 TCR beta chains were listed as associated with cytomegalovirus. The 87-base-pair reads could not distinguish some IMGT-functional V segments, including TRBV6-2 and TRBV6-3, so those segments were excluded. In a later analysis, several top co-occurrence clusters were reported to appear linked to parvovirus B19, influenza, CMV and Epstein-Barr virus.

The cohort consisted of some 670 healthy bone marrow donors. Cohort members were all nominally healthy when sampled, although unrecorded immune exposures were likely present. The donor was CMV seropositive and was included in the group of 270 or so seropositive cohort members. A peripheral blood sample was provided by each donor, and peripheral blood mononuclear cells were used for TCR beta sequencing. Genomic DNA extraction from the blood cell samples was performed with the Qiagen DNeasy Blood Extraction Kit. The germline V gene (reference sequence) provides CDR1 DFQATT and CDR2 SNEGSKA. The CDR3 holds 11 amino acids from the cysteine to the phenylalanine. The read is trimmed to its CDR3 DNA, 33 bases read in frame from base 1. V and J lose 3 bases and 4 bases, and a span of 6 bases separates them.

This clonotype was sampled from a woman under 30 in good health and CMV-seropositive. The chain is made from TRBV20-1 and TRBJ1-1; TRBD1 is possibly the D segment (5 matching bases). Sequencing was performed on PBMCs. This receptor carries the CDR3 CSASRATEAFF. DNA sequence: TGCAGTGCTAGCAGGGCCACTGAAGCTTTCTTT.